The next 22 T cell receptor beta chains were all read from a single sample in a study of blood T cell repertoires in COVID-19. Generated by immunoSEQ multiplex PCR, the TCRdb table keeps only in-frame clones and is missing some. The sample holds around 280,000 clones, 90% seen once. The sample was PBMCs or T cells enriched from blood (not recorded which). The receptors derive from a young woman with acute COVID-19.

The CDR3 loop is CASSFGLATYEQYF. The DNA for the CDR3 is TGTGCCAGCAGCTTTGGACTAGCGACCTACGAGCAGTACTTC. The genes are TRBV7-8 and TRBJ2-7; 9 bases agree with TRBD2. The CDR3 is 14 residues long. Germline values: CDR1 SGHVS, CDR2 FQNEAQ. Trimming took 3 bases from V and 2 from J; bases not matched to a gene: 2.

This rearrangement joins TRBV14 to TRBJ2-2; a weak D match, TRBD2 (6 bases). The V and J ends lost 0 bases and 5 bases respectively, with 10 bases between them. Germline CDR1 and CDR2: SGHDN and FVKESK. The CDR3 covers 15 residues. CDR3 coding DNA: TGTGCCAGCAGCCAAGAGCGGAGGGGAACCGGGGAGCTGTTTTTT. The encoded protein is CASSQERRGTGELFF.

This clone has a handful of counts. This chain connects TRBV14 to TRBJ1-2; D is ambiguous. Looked up from germline, CDR1 is SGHDN and CDR2 is FVKESK. The V end was cut by 0 bases, the J end by 1 base, with 6 bases between. This CDR3 has 14 amino acids. The CDR3 nucleotides are TGTGCCAGCAGCCAAGATCGGGTTAACTATGGCTACACCTTC. Its protein is CASSQDRVNYGYTF.

CDR3 loop: CASSKVSGGTSNQPQHF. In DNA, the CDR3 is TGTGCCAGCAGCAAAGTGTCGGGCGGGACTAGCAATCAGCCCCAGCATTTT. The chain recombines TRBV21-1 with TRBJ1-5. TRBV21-1 is classified as a pseudogene. CDR3 length equals 17 residues.

This clone was seen a single time. The CDR3 protein is CASGLYSAGTAGELFF. Written as DNA, the CDR3 is TGTGCTAGTGGTTTGTACTCAGCGGGAACCGCCGGGGAGCTGTTTTTT. The chain uses TRBV12-5 and TRBJ2-2; 7 bases agree with TRBD2. CDR3 length equals 16 residues. Germline lookup yields CDR1 LGHNT and CDR2 FRNRAP. After removal of 2 bases from V and 6 bases from J, the junction contained 9 bases not matched to a gene.

This clone was observed once. CDR3: CASSQPSGWDTGELFF. For the CDR3, the DNA is TGTGCCAGCAGCCAACCTAGCGGATGGGACACCGGGGAGCTGTTTTTT. The V and J genes are TRBV3-1 (or the pseudogene TRBV3-2) and TRBJ2-2; 7 bases line up with TRBD2. Germline V gives CDR1 LGHDT, CDR2 YNNKEL (reference sequence). V was pared by 2 bases and J by 3 bases, with 6 bases of the junction left unmatched. The CDR3 is made up of 16 amino acids.

The rearrangement joins TRBV7-3 to TRBJ1-1, with 10 nucleotides matching TRBD1. V shed 4 bases and J 4 bases; nucleotides not matched to a gene: 6. The CDR3 is made up of 15 amino acids. Per the germline V gene, CDR1 is SGHTA and CDR2 is FQGTGA. CDR3 in amino acids: CASSWDRGTGTEAFF. In nucleotides, the CDR3 is TGTGCCAGCAGCTGGGACAGGGGAACGGGCACTGAAGCTTTCTTT.

The chain couples TRBV4-2 to TRBJ2-5; D may be TRBD2 (6 bases). The germline gives CDR1 LGHNA, CDR2 YNFKEQ. The V and J ends lost 1 base and 2 bases respectively, with 17 bases between them. The CDR3 is 17 residues long. The CDR3 sequence: CASSQVGRSSGQETQYF. CDR3 DNA: TGTGCCAGCAGCCAAGTAGGGAGGAGTAGCGGACAAGAGACCCAGTACTTC.

The chain links TRBV9 to TRBJ1-6; D is unresolved. Germline V lookup: CDR1 SGDLS, CDR2 YYNGEE. The CDR3 loop spans 13 amino acids. V shed 0 bases and J shed 7 bases, with 5 bases lying between them. The CDR3 loop reads CASSVGGNSPLHF. CDR3 coding DNA: TGTGCCAGCAGCGTAGGCGGGAATTCACCCCTCCACTTT. The entire variable domain, with the rest obtained from reference TRBV9 and TRBJ1-6, is as follows: DSGVTQTPKHLITATGQRVTLRCSPRSGDLSVYWYQQSLDQGLQFLIQYYNGEERAKGNILERFSAQQFPDLHSELNLSSLELGDSALYFCASSVGGNSPLHFGNGTRLTVT.

The chain couples TRBV11-3 to TRBJ2-1; 10 bases fit TRBD2. This CDR3 is built from 15 residues. Trimming cost V 1 base and J 5 bases; bases outside gene matches: 2. Germline values: CDR1 SGHNT, CDR2 YENEEA. The chain's CDR3 is CASSLGTSGNNEQFF. In nucleotides, the CDR3 is TGTGCCAGCAGCTTAGGGACTAGCGGTAACAATGAGCAGTTCTTC.

The chain combines TRBV10-3 with TRBJ1-5, with TRBD1 identical over 10 bases. The CDR3 is 19 amino acids. The germline V gene has CDR1 ENHRY and CDR2 SYGVKD. With V trimmed by 3 bases and J by 3 bases, 14 bases remained unmatched. The CDR3 here is CAISENPGGDRGSNQPQHF. The CDR3 coding sequence is TGTGCCATCAGTGAAAATCCAGGAGGGGACAGGGGATCCAATCAGCCCCAGCATTTT.

Remarks on this clone: Other DNA sequences from this sample encode an identical CDR3 as well. This rearrangement joins TRBV18 to TRBJ1-2; 7 bases are shared with TRBD1. This CDR3 is 14 amino acids long. V lost 3 bases, J lost 0 bases, and 1 base stayed unmatched. From germline, CDR1 is KGHSH and CDR2 LQKENI. CDR3 in amino acids: CASSPQGANYGYTF. The CDR3 nucleotides are TGTGCCAGCTCACCGCAGGGGGCTAACTATGGCTACACCTTC.

The rearrangement links TRBV11-2 to TRBJ1-3; possibly TRBD1 for D (5 bases). Germline values: CDR1 SGHAT, CDR2 FQNNGV. The CDR3 is made up of 18 amino acids. Trimming cost V 5 bases and J 3 bases, with 23 bases left between them. The CDR3 bases are TGTGCCAGCAGCCCTACTGGGTCCACAAGGGGTGATGGAAACACCATATATTTT. This encodes CASSPTGSTRGDGNTIYF.

The chain recombines TRBV5-1 with TRBJ2-7, with a possible D match to TRBD2 (5 bases). The CDR3 is 13 amino acids. The germline V gene has CDR1 SGHRS and CDR2 YFSETQ. V dropped 0 bases and J dropped 3 bases, with 7 bases sitting between them. For the CDR3, the DNA is TGCGCCAGCAGCTTGGACCGGGACTACGAGCAGTACTTC. Its protein is CASSLDRDYEQYF.

The rearrangement joins TRBV5-8 to TRBJ2-1; D call uncertain. V lost 0 bases, J lost 10 bases, and 14 bases lay in between. Germline V gene sequence: CDR1 SGHTS, CDR2 YDEGEE. The CDR3 consists of 14 residues. This CDR3 is CASSLVRAVIEQFF. The CDR3 nucleotides are TGTGCCAGCAGCTTGGTCCGAGCCGTCATCGAGCAGTTCTTC.

The chain recombines TRBV19 with TRBJ2-1, with D perhaps TRBD2 (5 bases). Trimming took off 4 bases at V and 0 bases at J, with 10 bases between the two ends. The CDR3 is 15 amino acids. CDR1 is LNHDA, CDR2 SQIVND, per germline (reference sequence). The CDR3 coding sequence is TGTGCCAGTAGTACCACTAGAGTCTCCTACAATGAGCAGTTCTTC. Translation gives CASSTTRVSYNEQFF. Full variable domain (rest looked up from reference TRBV19 and TRBJ2-1): DGGITQSPKYLFRKEGQNVTLSCEQNLNHDAMYWYRQDPGQGLRLIYYSQIVNDFQKGDIAEGYSVSREKKESFPLTVTSAQKNPTAFYLCASSTTRVSYNEQFFGPGTRLTVL.

J is TRBJ2-7 and V is TRBV18; 9 bases fit TRBD1. The CDR3 covers 15 residues. CDR1 is KGHSH, CDR2 LQKENI, per germline. J gave up 3 bases and V 5 bases, and 8 bases lay outside the gene matches. The CDR3 sequence: CASSKQGARNYEQYF. In DNA, the CDR3 is TGTGCCAGCTCAAAACAGGGGGCTAGGAACTACGAGCAGTACTTC.

Points on this clone: Germline is not matched at one junction end, which may reflect a read error. The chain is built from TRBV30 and TRBJ1-1, with TRBD1 identical over 7 bases. The germline gives CDR1 GTSNPN, CDR2 SVGIG (reference sequence). This CDR3 is 15 amino acids long. The CDR3 here is CARRGQTLGNTEAFF. CDR3 DNA sequence: TGTGCCCGGAGGGGACAGACTTTGGGTAACACTGAAGCTTTCTTT. The entire variable domain, with the rest obtained from reference TRBV30 and TRBJ1-1, is as follows: SQTIHQWPATLVQPVGSPLSLECTVEGTSNPNLYWYRQAAGRGLQLLFYSVGIGQISSEVPQNLSASRPQDRQFILSSKKLLLSDSGFYLCARRGQTLGNTEAFFGQGTRLTVV.

The rearrangement uses TRBV7-2 and TRBJ2-5, with 9 positions matching TRBD1. The junction had 7 bases not matched to a gene; V was cut back by 5 bases and J by 6 bases. Germline V gives CDR1 SGHTA, CDR2 FQGNSA. The CDR3 has 14 residues. As DNA, the CDR3 is TGTGCCAGCAGCCCCCTGGGACAGGGACAGACCCAGTACTTC. Amino acid sequence: CASSPLGQGQTQYF.

The chain joins TRBV9 to TRBJ2-2; D perhaps matches TRBD2 (7 bases). From germline, CDR1 is SGDLS and CDR2 YYNGEE. With 4 bases removed from V and 3 bases from J, the gap between germline ends came to 22 bases. This CDR3 comprises 18 residues. Written as DNA, the CDR3 is TGTGCCAGCAGCCTAACGACAGGATCGGGACTACACACCGGGGAGCTGTTTTTT. Its protein product is CASSLTTGSGLHTGELFF. The full variable domain, with the rest looked up from reference TRBV9 and TRBJ2-2, is DSGVTQTPKHLITATGQRVTLRCSPRSGDLSVYWYQQSLDQGLQFLIQYYNGEERAKGNILERFSAQQFPDLHSELNLSSLELGDSALYFCASSLTTGSGLHTGELFFGEGSRLTVL.

The chain recombines TRBV28 with TRBJ2-1; 14 nucleotides align to TRBD2. This CDR3 spans 16 amino acids. V shed 3 bases and J 9 bases; nucleotides not matched to a gene: 7. Germline CDR1 reads MDHEN; CDR2 reads SYDVKM. In DNA, the CDR3 is TGTGCCAGCAGTTTGGTGGGACTAGCGGGAGTGGGTGAGCAGTTCTTC. Its protein is CASSLVGLAGVGEQFF. The variable domain in full, completed from reference TRBV28 and TRBJ2-1, reads DVKVTQSSRYLVKRTGEKVFLECVQDMDHENMFWYRQDPGLGLRLIYFSYDVKMKEKGDIPEGYSVSREKKERFSLILESASTNQTSMYLCASSLVGLAGVGEQFFGPGTRLTVL.

The V and J genes are TRBV30 and TRBJ2-7; 7 bases are shared with TRBD2. This CDR3 comprises 12 residues. V lost 0 bases, J lost 7 bases, and 3 bases stayed unmatched. CDR1 is GTSNPN, CDR2 SVGIG, per germline (reference sequence). DNA of the CDR3: TGTGCCTGGAGTGTAATCGGGGGGGAGCAGTACTTC. This encodes CAWSVIGGEQYF. The full variable domain, its missing parts supplied by reference TRBV30 and TRBJ2-7, is SQTIHQWPATLVQPVGSPLSLECTVEGTSNPNLYWYRQAAGRGLQLLFYSVGIGQISSEVPQNLSASRPQDRQFILSSKKLLLSDSGFYLCAWSVIGGEQYFGPGTRLTVT.